This T cell receptor (beta chain) came from a study of long-term antiretroviral therapy in people with HIV. Overall study findings and caveats: Repertoire dominance by clones expanded before ART was seen at all time points. Diversity measured after ART increased yet remained under transplant donor controls. Absence of data on ART adherence, viral resistance or therapy changes was noted.

Version v3.0 of the immunoSEQ assay was performed at survey level. Samples were sequenced targeting about 35,000-55,000 T-cell genomes each. Profiled with immunoSEQ multiplex PCR; TCRdb holds only in-frame clones, not every one. The sample yields around 21,000 clones, 75% to 95% seen once. To note about this clone: Antigen unknown.

Trimming took 4 bases from V and 3 from J, leaving 15 bases between them. This CDR3 contains 15 residues. CDR1 and CDR2 (germline): SGHAT, FQNNGV. The sample in question was unsorted PBMCs, obtained 4.4 years before starting antiretroviral therapy. The TCR originated in a woman in her 30s with HIV. V and J are TRBV11-2 and TRBJ1-2, with D maybe TRBD1 (6 bases). CDR3 sequence: CASSSPQGPDYGYTF. In DNA, the CDR3 is TGTGCCAGCAGCTCCCCCCAGGGGCCAGACTATGGCTACACCTTC.